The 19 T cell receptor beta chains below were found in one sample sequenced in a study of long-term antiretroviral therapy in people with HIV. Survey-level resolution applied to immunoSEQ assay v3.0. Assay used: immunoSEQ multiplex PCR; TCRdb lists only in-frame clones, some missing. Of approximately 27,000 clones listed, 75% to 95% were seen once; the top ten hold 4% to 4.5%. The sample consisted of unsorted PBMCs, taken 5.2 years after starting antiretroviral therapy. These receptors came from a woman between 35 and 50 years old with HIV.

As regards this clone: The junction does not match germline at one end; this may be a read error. Here the CDR3 DNA reads TGCGCCAGCGGCCACAGGGGGCAGGGCACTGAAGCTTTCTTT. Translated, it gives CASGHRGQGTEAFF. V gene TRBV4-1 combines with J gene TRBJ1-1; 9 bases are a match to TRBD1. Germline V lookup: CDR1 MGHRA, CDR2 YSYEKL. CDR3 length equals 14 residues.

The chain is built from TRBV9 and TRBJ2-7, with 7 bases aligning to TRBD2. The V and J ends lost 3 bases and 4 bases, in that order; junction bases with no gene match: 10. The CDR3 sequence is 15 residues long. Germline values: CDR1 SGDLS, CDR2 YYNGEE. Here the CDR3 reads CASSALPGGRYEQYF. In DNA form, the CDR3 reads TGTGCCAGCAGCGCCTTGCCGGGGGGAAGGTACGAGCAGTACTTC.

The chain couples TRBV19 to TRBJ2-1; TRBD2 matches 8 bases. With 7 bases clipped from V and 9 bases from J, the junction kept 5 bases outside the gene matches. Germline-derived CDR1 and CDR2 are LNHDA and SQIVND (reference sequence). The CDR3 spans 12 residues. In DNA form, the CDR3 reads TGTGCCAGTACCGGACTAGCTCTTGAGCAGTTCTTC. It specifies CASTGLALEQFF.

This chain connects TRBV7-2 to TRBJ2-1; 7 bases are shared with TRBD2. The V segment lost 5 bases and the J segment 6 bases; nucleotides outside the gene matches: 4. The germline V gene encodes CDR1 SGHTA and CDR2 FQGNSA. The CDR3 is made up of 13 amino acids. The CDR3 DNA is TGTGCCAGCAGCCTTCAGCGGGGCAATGAGCAGTTCTTC. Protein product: CASSLQRGNEQFF.

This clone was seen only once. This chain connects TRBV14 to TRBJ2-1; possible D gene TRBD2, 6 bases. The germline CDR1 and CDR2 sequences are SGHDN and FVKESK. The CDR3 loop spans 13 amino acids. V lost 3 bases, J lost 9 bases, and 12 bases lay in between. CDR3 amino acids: CASSQDYLAEQFF. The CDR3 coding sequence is TGTGCCAGCAGCCAGGACTACCTCGCTGAGCAGTTCTTC.

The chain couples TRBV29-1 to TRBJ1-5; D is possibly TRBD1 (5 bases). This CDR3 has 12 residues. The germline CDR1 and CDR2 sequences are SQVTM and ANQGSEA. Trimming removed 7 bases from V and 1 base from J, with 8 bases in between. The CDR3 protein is CSAGDSNQPQHF. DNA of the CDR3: TGCAGCGCCGGGGACAGCAATCAGCCCCAGCATTTT.

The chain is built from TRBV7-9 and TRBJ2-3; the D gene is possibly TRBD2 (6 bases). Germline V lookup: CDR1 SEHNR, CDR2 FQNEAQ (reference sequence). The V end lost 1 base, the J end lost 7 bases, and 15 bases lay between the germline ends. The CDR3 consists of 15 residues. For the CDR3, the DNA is TGTGCCAGCAGCTTAGGCTGGCTAGCGATACATACGCAGTATTTT. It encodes CASSLGWLAIHTQYF.

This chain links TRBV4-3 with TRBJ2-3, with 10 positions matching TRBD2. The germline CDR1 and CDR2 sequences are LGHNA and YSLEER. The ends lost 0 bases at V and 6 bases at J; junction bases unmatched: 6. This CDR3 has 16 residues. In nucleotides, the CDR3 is TGCGCCAGCAGCCAAGAAGGAGCGGGGGGGCGGGATACGCAGTATTTT. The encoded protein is CASSQEGAGGRDTQYF.

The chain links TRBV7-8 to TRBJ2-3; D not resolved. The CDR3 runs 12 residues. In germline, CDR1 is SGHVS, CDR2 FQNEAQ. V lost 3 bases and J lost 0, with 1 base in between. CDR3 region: CASSLSTDTQYF. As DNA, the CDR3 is TGTGCCAGCAGCTTGAGCACAGATACGCAGTATTTT.

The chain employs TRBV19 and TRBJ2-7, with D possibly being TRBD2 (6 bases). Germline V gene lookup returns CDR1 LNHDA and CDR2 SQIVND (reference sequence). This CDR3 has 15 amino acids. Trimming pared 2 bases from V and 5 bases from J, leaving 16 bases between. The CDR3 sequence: CASSITSSRVDEQYF. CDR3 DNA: TGTGCCAGTAGTATAACTAGCTCCCGGGTGGACGAGCAGTACTTC.

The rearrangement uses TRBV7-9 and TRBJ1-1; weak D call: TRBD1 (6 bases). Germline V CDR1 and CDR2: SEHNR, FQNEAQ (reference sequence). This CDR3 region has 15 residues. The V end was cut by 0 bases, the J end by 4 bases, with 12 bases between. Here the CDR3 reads CASSLARGAFTEAFF. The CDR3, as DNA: TGTGCCAGCAGCTTAGCCCGGGGGGCTTTCACTGAAGCTTTCTTT.

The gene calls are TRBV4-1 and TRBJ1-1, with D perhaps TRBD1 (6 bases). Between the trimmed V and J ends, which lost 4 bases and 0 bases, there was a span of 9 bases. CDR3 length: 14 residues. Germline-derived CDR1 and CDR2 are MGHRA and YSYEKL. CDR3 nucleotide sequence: TGCGCCAGCAGCCGGGGGGCGCTGAACACTGAAGCTTTCTTT. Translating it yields CASSRGALNTEAFF.

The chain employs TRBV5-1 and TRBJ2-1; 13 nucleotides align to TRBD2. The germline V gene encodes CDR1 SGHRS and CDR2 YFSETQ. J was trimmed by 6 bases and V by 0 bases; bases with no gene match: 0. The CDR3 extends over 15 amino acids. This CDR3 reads CASSLGLAGGNEQFF. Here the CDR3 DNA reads TGCGCCAGCAGCTTGGGACTAGCGGGAGGCAATGAGCAGTTCTTC.

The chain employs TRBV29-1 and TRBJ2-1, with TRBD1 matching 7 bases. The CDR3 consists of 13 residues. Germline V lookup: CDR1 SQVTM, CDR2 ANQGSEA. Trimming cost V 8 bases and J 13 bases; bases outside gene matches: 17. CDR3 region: CSTRQGGPLEQFF. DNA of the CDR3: TGCAGCACCCGACAGGGCGGGCCCCTGGAACAGTTCTTC.

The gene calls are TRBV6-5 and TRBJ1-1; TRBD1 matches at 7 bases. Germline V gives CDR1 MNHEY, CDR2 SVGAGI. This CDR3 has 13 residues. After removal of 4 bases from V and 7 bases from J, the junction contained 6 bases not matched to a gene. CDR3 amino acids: CASSSWDSVEAFF. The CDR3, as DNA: TGTGCCAGCAGTTCCTGGGACAGCGTTGAAGCTTTCTTT.

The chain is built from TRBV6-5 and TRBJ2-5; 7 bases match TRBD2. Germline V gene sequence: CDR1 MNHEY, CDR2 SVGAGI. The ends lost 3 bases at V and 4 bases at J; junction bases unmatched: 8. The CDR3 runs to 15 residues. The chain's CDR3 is CASSYSISGGETQYF. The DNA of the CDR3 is TGTGCCAGCAGTTATTCGATTTCGGGGGGAGAGACCCAGTACTTC.

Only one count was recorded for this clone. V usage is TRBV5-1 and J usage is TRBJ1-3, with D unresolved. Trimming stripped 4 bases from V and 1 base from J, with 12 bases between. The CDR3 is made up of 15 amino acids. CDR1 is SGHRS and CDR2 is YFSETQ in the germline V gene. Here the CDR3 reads CASSLDVNSGNTIYF. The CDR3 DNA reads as TGCGCCAGCAGCCTGGACGTGAATTCTGGAAACACCATATATTTT.

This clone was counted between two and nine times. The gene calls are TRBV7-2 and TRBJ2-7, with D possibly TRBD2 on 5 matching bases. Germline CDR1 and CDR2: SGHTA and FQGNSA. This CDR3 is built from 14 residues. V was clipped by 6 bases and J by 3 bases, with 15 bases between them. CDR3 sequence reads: CASSYIGSFYEQYF. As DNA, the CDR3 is TGTGCCAGCAGTTACATAGGGAGCTTCTACGAGCAGTACTTC.

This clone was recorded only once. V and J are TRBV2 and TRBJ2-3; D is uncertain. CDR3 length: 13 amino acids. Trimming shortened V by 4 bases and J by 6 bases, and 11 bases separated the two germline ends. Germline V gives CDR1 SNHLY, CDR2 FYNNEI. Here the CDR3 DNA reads TGTGCCAGCAGTGCCTTCCCCGGCGATACGCAGTATTTT. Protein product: CASSAFPGDTQYF.